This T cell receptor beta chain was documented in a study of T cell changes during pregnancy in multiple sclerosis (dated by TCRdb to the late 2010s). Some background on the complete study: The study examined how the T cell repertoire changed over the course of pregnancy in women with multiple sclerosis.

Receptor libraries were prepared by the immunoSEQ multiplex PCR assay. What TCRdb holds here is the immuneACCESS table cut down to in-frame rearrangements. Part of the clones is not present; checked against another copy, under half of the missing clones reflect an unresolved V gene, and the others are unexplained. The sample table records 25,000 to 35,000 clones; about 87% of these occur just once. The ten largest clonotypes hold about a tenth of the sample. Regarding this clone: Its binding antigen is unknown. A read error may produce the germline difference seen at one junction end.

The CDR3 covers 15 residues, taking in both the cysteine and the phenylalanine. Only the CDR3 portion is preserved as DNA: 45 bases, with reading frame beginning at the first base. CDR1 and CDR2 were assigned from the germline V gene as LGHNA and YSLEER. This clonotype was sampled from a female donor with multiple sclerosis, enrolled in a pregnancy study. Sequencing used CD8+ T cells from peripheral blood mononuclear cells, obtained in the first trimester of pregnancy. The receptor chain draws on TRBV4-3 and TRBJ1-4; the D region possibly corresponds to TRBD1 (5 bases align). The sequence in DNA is TGCGCCAGCAGCGAAGAGGAGGGGTTTCATGAAAAACTGTTTTTT. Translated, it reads CASSEEEGFHEKLFF.